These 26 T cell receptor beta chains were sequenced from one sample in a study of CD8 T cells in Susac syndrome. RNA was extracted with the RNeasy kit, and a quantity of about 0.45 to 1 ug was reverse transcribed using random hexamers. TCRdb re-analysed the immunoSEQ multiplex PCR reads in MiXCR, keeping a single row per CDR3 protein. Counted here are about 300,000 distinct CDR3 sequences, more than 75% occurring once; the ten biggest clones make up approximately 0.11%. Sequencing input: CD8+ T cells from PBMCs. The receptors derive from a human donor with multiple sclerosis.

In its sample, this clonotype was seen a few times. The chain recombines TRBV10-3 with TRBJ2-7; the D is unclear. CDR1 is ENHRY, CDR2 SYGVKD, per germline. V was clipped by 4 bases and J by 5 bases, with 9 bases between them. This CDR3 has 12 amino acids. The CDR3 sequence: CAISASWDEQYF. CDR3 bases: TGTGCCATCAGTGCCTCCTGGGACGAGCAGTACTTC.

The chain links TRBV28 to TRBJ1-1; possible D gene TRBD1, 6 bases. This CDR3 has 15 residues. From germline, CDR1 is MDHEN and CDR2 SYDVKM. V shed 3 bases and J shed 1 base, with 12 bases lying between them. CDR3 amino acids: CASSFLGGGNTEAFF. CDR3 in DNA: TGTGCCAGCAGTTTTCTGGGGGGCGGGAACACTGAAGCTTTCTTT.

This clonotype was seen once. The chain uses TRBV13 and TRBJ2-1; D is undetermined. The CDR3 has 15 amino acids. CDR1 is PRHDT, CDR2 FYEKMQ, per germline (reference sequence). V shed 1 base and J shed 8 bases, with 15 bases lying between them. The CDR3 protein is CASSLEGFTLDEQFF. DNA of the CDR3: TGTGCCAGCAGCTTAGAAGGGTTCACCCTGGATGAGCAGTTCTTC.

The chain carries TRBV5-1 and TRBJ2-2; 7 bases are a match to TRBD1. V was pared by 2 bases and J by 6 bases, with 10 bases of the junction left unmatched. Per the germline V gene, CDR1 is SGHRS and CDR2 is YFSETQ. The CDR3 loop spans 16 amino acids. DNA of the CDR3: TGCGCCAGCAGCTTTTTTAACAGGGGAGAGGCCGGGGAGCTGTTTTTT. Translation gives CASSFFNRGEAGELFF. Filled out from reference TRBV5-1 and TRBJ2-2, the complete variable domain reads KAGVTQTPRYLIKTRGQQVTLSCSPISGHRSVSWYQQTPGQGLQFLFEYFSETQRNKGNFPGRFSGRQFSNSRSEMNVSTLELGDSALYLCASSFFNRGEAGELFFGEGSRLTVL.

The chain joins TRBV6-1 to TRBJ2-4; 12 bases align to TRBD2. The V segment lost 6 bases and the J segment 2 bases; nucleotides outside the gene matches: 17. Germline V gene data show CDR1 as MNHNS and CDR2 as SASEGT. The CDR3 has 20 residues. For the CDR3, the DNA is TGTGCCAGCAGGGAAACTAGCGGGAGGTTTCCCTACGGTACCAAAAACATTCAGTACTTC. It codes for CASRETSGRFPYGTKNIQYF.

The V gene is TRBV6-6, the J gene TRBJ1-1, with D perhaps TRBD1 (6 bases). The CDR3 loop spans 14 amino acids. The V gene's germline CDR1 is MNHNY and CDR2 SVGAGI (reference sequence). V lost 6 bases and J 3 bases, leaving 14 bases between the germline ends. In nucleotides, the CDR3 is TGTGCCAGCAGGATACAGGGAGAAGACACTGAAGCTTTCTTT. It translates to CASRIQGEDTEAFF.

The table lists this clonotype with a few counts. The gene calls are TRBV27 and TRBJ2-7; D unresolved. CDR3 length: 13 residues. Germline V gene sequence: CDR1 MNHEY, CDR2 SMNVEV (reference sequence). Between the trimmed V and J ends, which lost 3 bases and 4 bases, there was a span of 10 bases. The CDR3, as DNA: TGTGCCAGCAGTTTGAGCACCCATTACGAGCAGTACTTC. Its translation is CASSLSTHYEQYF.

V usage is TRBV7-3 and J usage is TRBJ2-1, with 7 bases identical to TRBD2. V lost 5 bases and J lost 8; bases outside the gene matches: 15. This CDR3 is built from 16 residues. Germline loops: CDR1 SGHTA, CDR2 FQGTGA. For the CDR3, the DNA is TGTGCCAGCAGCAATAAGCTTAGCGGGCTAGGGGATGAGCAGTTCTTC. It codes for CASSNKLSGLGDEQFF.

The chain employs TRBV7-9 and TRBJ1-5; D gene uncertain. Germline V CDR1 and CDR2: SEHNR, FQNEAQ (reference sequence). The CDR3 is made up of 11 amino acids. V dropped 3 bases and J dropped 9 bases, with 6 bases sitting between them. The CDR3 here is CASSLDGPQHF. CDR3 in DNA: TGTGCCAGCAGCTTGGATGGGCCCCAGCATTTT.

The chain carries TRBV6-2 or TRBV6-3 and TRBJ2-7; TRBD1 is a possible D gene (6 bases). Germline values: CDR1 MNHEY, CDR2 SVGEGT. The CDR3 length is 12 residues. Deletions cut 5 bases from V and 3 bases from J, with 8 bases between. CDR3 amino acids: CASSEGDYEQYF. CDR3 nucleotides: TGTGCCAGCAGTGAGGGGGACTACGAGCAGTACTTC.

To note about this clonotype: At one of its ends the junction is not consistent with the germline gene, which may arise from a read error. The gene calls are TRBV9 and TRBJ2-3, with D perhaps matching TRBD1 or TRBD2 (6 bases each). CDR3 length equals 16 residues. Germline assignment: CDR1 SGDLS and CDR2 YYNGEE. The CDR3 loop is CASSVAGQTSTDTQCF. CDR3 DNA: TGTGCCAGCAGCGTCGCGGGACAAACTAGCACAGATACGCAGTGTTTT.

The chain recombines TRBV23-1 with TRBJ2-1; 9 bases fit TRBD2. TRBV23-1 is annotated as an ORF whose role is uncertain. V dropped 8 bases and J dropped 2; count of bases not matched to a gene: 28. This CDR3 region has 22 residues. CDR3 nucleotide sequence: TGCGCCAGCTTTTACCCCCCCTTCGACAGGCTACGGGTAGCGGGAGCCTACAATGAGCAGTTCTTC. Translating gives CASFYPPFDRLRVAGAYNEQFF.

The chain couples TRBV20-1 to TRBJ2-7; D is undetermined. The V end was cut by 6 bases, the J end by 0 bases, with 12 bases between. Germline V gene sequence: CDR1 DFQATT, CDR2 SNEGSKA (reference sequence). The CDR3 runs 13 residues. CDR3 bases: TGCAGTGCAGTCCCGGTGGGCTCCTACGAGCAGTACTTC. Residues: CSAVPVGSYEQYF.

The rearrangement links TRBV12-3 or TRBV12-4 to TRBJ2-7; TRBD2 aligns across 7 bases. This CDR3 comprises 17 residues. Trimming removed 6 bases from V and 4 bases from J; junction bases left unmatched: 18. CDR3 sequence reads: CASSKRGGGSTGYEQYF. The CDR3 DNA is TGTGCCAGCAGCAAAAGGGGTGGCGGGAGCACCGGGTACGAGCAGTACTTC.

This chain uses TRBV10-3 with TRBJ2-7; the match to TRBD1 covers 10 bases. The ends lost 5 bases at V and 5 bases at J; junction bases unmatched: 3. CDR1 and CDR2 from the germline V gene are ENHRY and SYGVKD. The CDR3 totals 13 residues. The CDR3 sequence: CAISTGQGNEQYF. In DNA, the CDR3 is TGTGCCATCAGTACGGGACAGGGGAACGAGCAGTACTTC.

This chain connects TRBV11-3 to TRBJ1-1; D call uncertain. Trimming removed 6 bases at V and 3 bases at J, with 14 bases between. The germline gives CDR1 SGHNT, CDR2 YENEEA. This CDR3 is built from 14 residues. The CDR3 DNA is TGTGCCAGCAGGAAAAGGCCGTCGGACACTGAAGCTTTCTTT. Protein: CASRKRPSDTEAFF.

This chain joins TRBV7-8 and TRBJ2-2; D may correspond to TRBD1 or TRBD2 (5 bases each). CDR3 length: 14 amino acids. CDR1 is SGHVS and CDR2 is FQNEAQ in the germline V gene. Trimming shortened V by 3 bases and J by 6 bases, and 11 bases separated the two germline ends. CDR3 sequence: CASSLSLGAGELFF. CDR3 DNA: TGTGCCAGCAGCTTGAGTCTGGGGGCCGGGGAGCTGTTTTTT. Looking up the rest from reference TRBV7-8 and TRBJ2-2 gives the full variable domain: GAGVSQSPRYKVAKRGQDVALRCDPISGHVSLFWYQQALGQGPEFLTYFQNEAQLDKSGLPSDRFFAERPEGSVSTLKIQRTQQEDSAVYLCASSLSLGAGELFFGEGSRLTVL.

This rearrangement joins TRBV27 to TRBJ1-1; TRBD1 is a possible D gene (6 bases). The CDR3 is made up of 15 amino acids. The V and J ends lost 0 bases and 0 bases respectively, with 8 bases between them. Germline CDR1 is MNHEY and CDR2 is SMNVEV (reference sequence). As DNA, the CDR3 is TGTGCCAGCAGTTTATCGAAGGGGGTGAACACTGAAGCTTTCTTT. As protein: CASSLSKGVNTEAFF.

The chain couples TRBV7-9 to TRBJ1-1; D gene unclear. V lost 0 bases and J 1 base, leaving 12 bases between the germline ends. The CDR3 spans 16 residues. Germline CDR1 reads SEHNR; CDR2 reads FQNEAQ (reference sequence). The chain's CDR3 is CASSLARGRQNTEAFF. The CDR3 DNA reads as TGTGCCAGCAGCTTAGCGCGAGGCAGACAGAACACTGAAGCTTTCTTT. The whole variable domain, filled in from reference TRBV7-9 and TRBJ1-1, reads DTGVSQNPRHKITKRGQNVTFRCDPISEHNRLYWYRQTLGQGPEFLTYFQNEAQLEKSRLLSDRFSAERPKGSFSTLEIQRTEQGDSAMYLCASSLARGRQNTEAFFGQGTRLTVV.

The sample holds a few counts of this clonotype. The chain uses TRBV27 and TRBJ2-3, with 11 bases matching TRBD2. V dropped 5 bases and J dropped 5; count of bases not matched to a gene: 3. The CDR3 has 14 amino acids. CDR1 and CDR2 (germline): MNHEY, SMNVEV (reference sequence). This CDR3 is CASSPGLAGDTQYF. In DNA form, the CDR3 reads TGTGCCAGCAGTCCCGGACTAGCGGGAGATACGCAGTATTTT.

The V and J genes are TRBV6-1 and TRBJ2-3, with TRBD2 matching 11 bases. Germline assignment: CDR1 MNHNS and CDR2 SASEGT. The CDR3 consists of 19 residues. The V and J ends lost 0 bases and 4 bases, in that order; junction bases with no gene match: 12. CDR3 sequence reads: CASSEAPGSSGRSADTQYF. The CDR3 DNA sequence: TGTGCCAGCAGTGAAGCGCCAGGGTCTAGCGGGAGGAGCGCAGATACGCAGTATTTT.

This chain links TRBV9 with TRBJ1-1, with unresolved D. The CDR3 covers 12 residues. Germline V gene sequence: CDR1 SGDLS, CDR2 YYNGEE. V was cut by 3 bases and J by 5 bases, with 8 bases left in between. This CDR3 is CASSGGRTEAFF. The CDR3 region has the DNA TGTGCCAGCAGCGGCGGACGGACTGAAGCTTTCTTT.

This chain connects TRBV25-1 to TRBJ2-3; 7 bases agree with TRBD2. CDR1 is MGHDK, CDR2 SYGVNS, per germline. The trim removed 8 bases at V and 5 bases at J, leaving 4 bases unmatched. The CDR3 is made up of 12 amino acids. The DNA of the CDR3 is TGTGCCAGCGGGGGGGAACTAGATACGCAGTATTTT. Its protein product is CASGGELDTQYF.

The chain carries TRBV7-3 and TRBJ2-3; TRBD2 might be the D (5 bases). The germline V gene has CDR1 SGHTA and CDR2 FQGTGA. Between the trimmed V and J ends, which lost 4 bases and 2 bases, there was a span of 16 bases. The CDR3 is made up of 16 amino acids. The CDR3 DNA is TGTGCCAGCAGCTCCCTTGGCAGCGGAGCCACAGATACGCAGTATTTT. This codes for CASSSLGSGATDTQYF.

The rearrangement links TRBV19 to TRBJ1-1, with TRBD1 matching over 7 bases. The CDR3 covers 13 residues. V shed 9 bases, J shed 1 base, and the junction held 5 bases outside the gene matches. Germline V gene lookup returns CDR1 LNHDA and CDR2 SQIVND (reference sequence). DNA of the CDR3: TGTGCCAGCACACAGGGGTGGAACACTGAAGCTTTCTTT. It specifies CASTQGWNTEAFF.

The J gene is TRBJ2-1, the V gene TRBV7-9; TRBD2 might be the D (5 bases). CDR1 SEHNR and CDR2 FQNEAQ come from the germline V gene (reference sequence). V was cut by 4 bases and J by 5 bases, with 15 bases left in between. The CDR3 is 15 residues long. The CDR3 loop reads CASSSRLAENNEQFF. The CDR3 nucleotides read TGTGCCAGCAGCTCCCGGCTAGCTGAGAACAATGAGCAGTTCTTC.